The 19 T cell receptor beta chains below all came from one sample that was sequenced in a study of blood T cell repertoires in COVID-19. The assay was immunoSEQ multiplex PCR, and TCRdb's table has in-frame clones only and misses some. Among approximately 220,000 clones listed, just under 85% were seen once. Sequenced input: PBMCs or T cells enriched from blood (not recorded which). The receptors originated from a woman aged 40 to 49 with acute COVID-19.

This clone occurred a few times. This chain uses TRBV7-9 with TRBJ2-7, with unresolved D. Germline V gene sequence: CDR1 SEHNR, CDR2 FQNEAQ (reference sequence). The CDR3 sequence is 12 residues long. V gave up 8 bases and J gave up 0 bases, with 8 bases separating them. The CDR3 DNA sequence: TGTGCCAGCGAGAACCTCTCCTACGAGCAGTACTTC. Its translation is CASENLSYEQYF.

V is TRBV27 and J is TRBJ2-7; 10 nucleotides align to TRBD2. With 6 bases clipped from V and 4 bases from J, the junction kept 6 bases outside the gene matches. Germline V gene lookup returns CDR1 MNHEY and CDR2 SMNVEV (reference sequence). The CDR3 consists of 14 residues. This CDR3 reads CASSRAGGPYEQYF. The DNA for the CDR3 is TGTGCCAGCAGCCGAGCGGGAGGGCCTTACGAGCAGTACTTC.

The V gene is TRBV5-5, the J gene TRBJ2-7, with a tentative D call TRBD2 (6 bases). This CDR3 has 14 amino acids. The V and J ends lost 0 bases and 3 bases respectively, with 10 bases between them. Looked up from germline, CDR1 is SGHKS and CDR2 is YYEKEE (reference sequence). The CDR3 spells CASSLDGSNYEQYF. As DNA, the CDR3 is TGTGCCAGCAGCTTGGACGGGAGCAACTACGAGCAGTACTTC.

This clone was found a few times. This chain connects TRBV6-5 to TRBJ2-7, with D tentatively TRBD1 (5 bases). V dropped 4 bases and J dropped 5 bases, with 9 bases sitting between them. This CDR3 is 12 amino acids long. Germline CDR1 and CDR2: MNHEY and SVGAGI. CDR3 in amino acids: CASSSTAHEQYF. CDR3 nucleotides: TGTGCCAGCAGTTCGACAGCGCACGAGCAGTACTTC.

This chain joins TRBV7-9 and TRBJ1-1; a weak D match, TRBD1 (5 bases). Deletions cut 7 bases from V and 0 bases from J, with 12 bases between. Germline loops: CDR1 SEHNR, CDR2 FQNEAQ (reference sequence). The CDR3 is 14 residues long. CDR3 bases: TGTGCCAGCAAGCAGGACACATTGAACACTGAAGCTTTCTTT. It encodes CASKQDTLNTEAFF.

V gene TRBV3-1 (or the pseudogene TRBV3-2) combines with J gene TRBJ1-2; 10 bases are a match to TRBD1. The CDR3 has 15 residues. Germline assignment: CDR1 LGHDT and CDR2 YNNKEL (reference sequence). The V gene end was trimmed by 2 bases and the J gene end by 8 bases; junction bases not matched to a gene: 8. The CDR3 sequence: CASSQYRTGGEGYTF. CDR3 nucleotides: TGTGCCAGCAGCCAATACAGGACAGGGGGGGAAGGCTACACCTTC.

The genes are TRBV19 and TRBJ1-1; D is unclear. With 5 bases removed from V and 7 bases from J, the gap between germline ends came to 14 bases. The CDR3 extends over 13 amino acids. In germline, CDR1 is LNHDA, CDR2 SQIVND (reference sequence). The CDR3 sequence: CASSPGRASEAFF. The CDR3 DNA follows: TGTGCCAGTAGTCCCGGTAGAGCAAGTGAAGCTTTCTTT.

The CDR3 sequence is CASGGGEDEQYF. CDR3 sequence (DNA): TGTGCCAGCGGCGGGGGCGAGGACGAGCAGTACTTC. This chain connects TRBV2 to TRBJ2-7; the D gene is possibly TRBD2 (7 bases). The CDR3 sequence is 12 residues long. Trimming took 8 bases from V and 5 from J, leaving 13 bases between them. Germline lookup yields CDR1 SNHLY and CDR2 FYNNEI.

J is TRBJ2-1 and V is TRBV6-1; TRBD2 matches at 9 bases. Germline V gene lookup returns CDR1 MNHNS and CDR2 SASEGT. Germline trimming cut 0 bases from V and 3 bases from J; bases unmatched to any gene: 15. The length of the CDR3 is 20 residues. The DNA of the CDR3 is TGTGCCAGCAGTGAAGCGAGGCTGGCGGGAGGGAGACCCAGCTACAATGAGCAGTTCTTC. Translating it yields CASSEARLAGGRPSYNEQFF.

The CDR3 loop is CASSLGQGGLVDYEQYF. In nucleotides, the CDR3 is TGTGCCAGCAGCTTGGGACAGGGGGGCTTGGTAGATTACGAGCAGTACTTC. The chain uses TRBV5-8 and TRBJ2-7; the match to TRBD1 covers 9 bases. This CDR3 has 17 residues. J gave up 4 bases and V 0 bases, and 11 bases lay outside the gene matches. Per the germline V gene, CDR1 is SGHTS and CDR2 is YDEGEE.

In the case of this clone: A read error may be the cause here, since a much bigger clone is one base away. CDR3 region: CASRDSSYNEQFF. The CDR3 nucleotides read TGTGCCAGCAGGGACAGCTCCTACAATGAGCAGTTCTTC. This chain joins TRBV19 and TRBJ2-1; 7 bases map to TRBD1. V was pared by 9 bases and J by 0 bases, with 2 bases of the junction left unmatched. The germline gives CDR1 LNHDA, CDR2 SQIVND (reference sequence). The CDR3 contains 13 residues.

The chain links TRBV7-6 to TRBJ2-5; D possibly corresponds to TRBD2 (5 bases). V was clipped by 5 bases and J by 6 bases, with 13 bases between them. CDR1 and CDR2 (germline): SGHVS, FNYEAQ. This CDR3 is built from 13 residues. The CDR3 nucleotides are TGTGCCAGCAGCCACCCTAGCACCCAGACCCAGTACTTC. It is translated as CASSHPSTQTQYF.

V and J are TRBV5-6 and TRBJ2-1, with TRBD1 as a possible D gene (6 bases). Between the trimmed V and J ends, which lost 3 bases and 3 bases, there was a span of 16 bases. The CDR3 is 16 residues long. The germline gives CDR1 SGHDT, CDR2 YYEEEE. The CDR3 DNA is TGTGCCAGCAGCTCTTTTCGGGACACTTTCTACAATGAGCAGTTCTTC. Translation gives CASSSFRDTFYNEQFF.

This sequence joins TRBV28 and TRBJ1-4; the match to TRBD1 covers 7 bases. V was pared by 0 bases and J by 7 bases, with 5 bases of the junction left unmatched. CDR1 and CDR2 from the germline V gene are MDHEN and SYDVKM. The CDR3 has 15 residues. The DNA for the CDR3 is TGTGCCAGCAGTTTATGGGCAGGGGGGAGTGAAAAACTGTTTTTT. Amino acid sequence: CASSLWAGGSEKLFF.

The chain joins TRBV7-3 to TRBJ1-2; possible D gene TRBD1, 6 bases. V lost 5 bases and J 4 bases, leaving 20 bases between the germline ends. The V gene's germline CDR1 is SGHTA and CDR2 FQGTGA. The CDR3 spans 16 residues. The CDR3 sequence is CASSPLGGGPSYGYTF. The DNA for the CDR3 is TGTGCCAGCAGCCCCCTTGGGGGGGGCCCTAGCTATGGCTACACCTTC.

The CDR3 loop is CASSPLSDYGYTF. The DNA of the CDR3 is TGTGCCAGCTCACCTCTCAGTGACTATGGCTACACCTTC. The J gene is TRBJ1-2, the V gene TRBV18, with no clear D. With 3 bases removed from V and 3 bases from J, the gap between germline ends came to 8 bases. Germline V gene sequence: CDR1 KGHSH, CDR2 LQKENI. CDR3 size: 13 residues.

The chain carries TRBV4-1 and TRBJ1-2; no definite D call. V lost 0 bases and J lost 0, with 14 bases in between. From germline, CDR1 is MGHRA and CDR2 YSYEKL. The CDR3 sequence is 17 residues long. Here the CDR3 reads CASSQDSFQGANYGYTF. Written as DNA, the CDR3 is TGCGCCAGCAGCCAAGACAGCTTCCAAGGAGCTAACTATGGCTACACCTTC.

V gene TRBV19 combines with J gene TRBJ2-1; no reliable D call. Germline V gives CDR1 LNHDA, CDR2 SQIVND (reference sequence). The CDR3 consists of 13 residues. The ends were cut back, 4 bases at V and 1 base at J, with 5 bases in the middle. The CDR3 loop is CASSTGSYNEQFF. DNA of the CDR3: TGTGCCAGTAGTACAGGATCCTACAATGAGCAGTTCTTC. The full variable domain, completed using reference TRBV19 and TRBJ2-1, is DGGITQSPKYLFRKEGQNVTLSCEQNLNHDAMYWYRQDPGQGLRLIYYSQIVNDFQKGDIAEGYSVSREKKESFPLTVTSAQKNPTAFYLCASSTGSYNEQFFGPGTRLTVL.

This clone was seen just once. The V gene is TRBV10-1, the J gene TRBJ2-3; 9 bases match TRBD2. The J segment lost 3 bases and the V segment lost 4 bases, leaving 5 bases of the junction unmatched. The germline V gene has CDR1 WNHNN and CDR2 SYGVQD (reference sequence). The CDR3 extends over 15 amino acids. Here the CDR3 DNA reads TGCGCCAGCAGTGTAGCGGGAGAGGGGACAGATACGCAGTATTTT. This gives the protein CASSVAGEGTDTQYF.